The 25 T cell receptor beta chains reported below all come from one sample, sequenced in a study of neurological immune-mediated disorders. Time point described: longitudinal time-point 2. TCRdb reprocessed the 5' RACE reads with MiXCR, giving one entry per CDR3 protein. In the table there are approximately 80,000 distinct CDR3 sequences, 5% to 6% of which are singletons. Material for sequencing was PBMCs. These receptors were obtained from a woman aged 55 to 70 with multiple sclerosis.

This clonotype was counted many times. The chain links TRBV30 to TRBJ1-4; D gene ambiguous. V lost 0 bases, J lost 8 bases, and 10 bases lay in between. In germline, CDR1 is GTSNPN, CDR2 SVGIG (reference sequence). This CDR3 is built from 13 residues. Here the CDR3 DNA reads TGTGCCTGGAGTGTACTCCGGAAGGAAAAACTGTTTTTT. Translating gives CAWSVLRKEKLFF. The complete variable domain, with remaining parts taken from reference TRBV30 and TRBJ1-4, reads SQTIHQWPATLVQPVGSPLSLECTVEGTSNPNLYWYRQAAGRGLQLLFYSVGIGQISSEVPQNLSASRPQDRQFILSSKKLLLSDSGFYLCAWSVLRKEKLFFGSGTQLSVL.

At least ten counts were recorded for this clonotype. The V call is TRBV6-5, the J call TRBJ2-2; D is perhaps TRBD2 (5 bases). The germline CDR1 and CDR2 sequences are MNHEY and SVGAGI. With 7 bases removed from V and 3 bases from J, the gap between germline ends came to 9 bases. The CDR3 runs 13 residues. DNA for the CDR3: TGTGCCAGCATGGAGGTTTACACCGGGGAGCTGTTTTTT. Protein product: CASMEVYTGELFF.

The J gene is TRBJ2-1, the V gene TRBV5-1, with 7 bases identical to TRBD1. The CDR3 runs 12 residues. Germline CDR1 is SGHRS and CDR2 is YFSETQ. Losses at the gene ends were 4 bases for V and 10 bases for J; bases not matched to a gene: 5. The CDR3 region is CASSIEGAEQFF. In DNA form, the CDR3 reads TGCGCCAGCAGCATTGAGGGGGCCGAGCAGTTCTTC.

There are many counts of this clonotype. The J gene is TRBJ1-5, the V gene TRBV15; D not resolved. This CDR3 has 13 residues. Germline loops: CDR1 LNHNV, CDR2 YYDKDF (reference sequence). V lost 1 base, J lost 5 bases, and 6 bases lay in between. CDR3 loop: CATSRAPYQPQHF. CDR3 DNA sequence: TGTGCCACCAGCAGAGCCCCGTATCAGCCCCAGCATTTT.

The sample holds many counts of this clonotype. The gene calls are TRBV9 and TRBJ2-2, with a weak D call TRBD2 (6 bases). The germline CDR1 and CDR2 sequences are SGDLS and YYNGEE. The CDR3 covers 16 residues. V was shortened by 0 bases and J by 4 bases, with 13 bases between the two germline ends. The CDR3 region is CASSVASGLITGELFF. DNA for the CDR3: TGTGCCAGCAGCGTAGCTTCCGGACTAATCACCGGGGAGCTGTTTTTT.

This clonotype was seen at least ten times. The chain employs TRBV11-2 and TRBJ2-1, with D hard to call. The V gene's germline CDR1 is SGHAT and CDR2 FQNNGV. CDR3 length: 11 residues. V lost 3 bases and J 13 bases, leaving 10 bases between the germline ends. DNA of the CDR3: TGTGCCAGCAGCTTTAGTCCGGGCCAGTTCTTC. It specifies CASSFSPGQFF. The full variable domain, completed using reference TRBV11-2 and TRBJ2-1, is EAGVAQSPRYKIIEKRQSVAFWCNPISGHATLYWYQQILGQGPKLLIQFQNNGVVDDSQLPKDRFSAERLKGVDSTLKIQPAKLEDSAVYLCASSFSPGQFFGPGTRLTVL.

This clonotype was picked up many times. The V call is TRBV25-1, the J call TRBJ1-2; D gene ambiguous. V lost 5 bases to trimming and J lost 6 bases, with 16 bases between them. The CDR3 contains 14 residues. CDR1 and CDR2 from the germline V gene are MGHDK and SYGVNS. The CDR3 region is CASSYTSDTDGYTF. CDR3 sequence (DNA): TGTGCCAGCAGTTACACCTCCGACACGGATGGCTACACCTTC.

The table lists this clonotype with a few counts. This chain connects TRBV9 to TRBJ2-6; no firm D call. From germline, CDR1 is SGDLS and CDR2 YYNGEE. The CDR3 has 14 residues. The V gene lost 9 bases and the J gene lost 0 bases, with 10 bases spanning the gap. CDR3 residues: CATGRSSGANVLTF. DNA for the CDR3: TGTGCCACCGGCCGCAGCTCTGGGGCCAACGTCCTGACTTTC.

In its sample, this clonotype was seen many times. The V call is TRBV7-2, the J call TRBJ2-7; D remains ambiguous. Germline values: CDR1 SGHTA, CDR2 FQGNSA. The CDR3 consists of 12 residues. V shed 2 bases and J shed 4 bases, with 6 bases lying between them. CDR3 protein: CASSLSRYEQYF. The CDR3 DNA sequence: TGTGCCAGCAGCTTATCCAGATACGAGCAGTACTTC.

This clonotype appeared many times. The V gene is TRBV5-1, the J gene TRBJ2-5, with D tentatively TRBD1 or TRBD2 (5 bases each). The CDR3 is made up of 13 amino acids. Germline lookup yields CDR1 SGHRS and CDR2 YFSETQ. Trimming cost V 6 bases and J 4 bases, with 13 bases left between them. This CDR3 is CASIRDRGETQYF. CDR3 DNA: TGCGCCAGCATACGGGACCGGGGAGAGACCCAGTACTTC.

In this sample, this clonotype turned up many times. J is TRBJ2-3 and V is TRBV7-9; the D is unclear. The CDR3 has 13 residues. Trimming removed 5 bases at V and 1 base at J, with 7 bases between. From germline, CDR1 is SEHNR and CDR2 FQNEAQ (reference sequence). The CDR3 sequence: CASSQDGTDTQYF. The CDR3, as DNA: TGTGCCAGCAGCCAGGACGGCACAGATACGCAGTATTTT.

This clonotype was counted ten times or more. This sequence joins TRBV12-3 or TRBV12-4 and TRBJ1-4; no reliable D call. The germline V and J ends were trimmed by 3 bases and 8 bases, with 7 bases remaining between them. CDR3 length equals 12 residues. The CDR3 region has the DNA TGTGCCAGCAGTTTGGGCCGGGAAAAACTGTTTTTT. Translating gives CASSLGREKLFF.

In its sample, this clonotype was seen many times. The gene calls are TRBV5-1 and TRBJ2-5, with D perhaps assigned TRBD1 or TRBD2 (6 bases each). The CDR3 covers 15 residues. CDR1 and CDR2 from the germline V gene are SGHRS and YFSETQ. V lost 0 bases and J 5 bases, leaving 14 bases between the germline ends. The CDR3 reads CASSLDGGRLETQYF. CDR3 nucleotide sequence: TGCGCCAGCAGCTTGGATGGGGGGCGGTTGGAGACCCAGTACTTC.

Ten or more counts support this clonotype. V gene TRBV20-1 combines with J gene TRBJ2-7; a weak D match, TRBD2 (5 bases). CDR3 length: 12 amino acids. Trimming left V 4 bases short and J 1 base short, with 8 bases between. In germline, CDR1 is DFQATT, CDR2 SNEGSKA (reference sequence). The CDR3 DNA is TGCAGTGCTACGGACTGGTCCTACGAGCAGTACTTC. It yields the protein CSATDWSYEQYF.

In this sample, this clonotype turned up many times. The V gene is TRBV20-1, the J gene TRBJ2-2; TRBD2 agrees at 7 bases. Per the germline V gene, CDR1 is DFQATT and CDR2 is SNEGSKA (reference sequence). CDR3 length: 12 residues. Trimming at V came to 3 bases and at J to 5 bases, leaving 0 bases not matched to a gene. CDR3: CSARGGTGELFF. CDR3 sequence (DNA): TGCAGTGCTAGGGGGGGGACCGGGGAGCTGTTTTTT.

This clonotype was recorded at least ten times. The chain carries TRBV7-9 and TRBJ2-2; maybe TRBD2 (6 bases). Trimming stripped 4 bases from V and 3 bases from J, with 9 bases between. The CDR3 totals 14 residues. Germline V gives CDR1 SEHNR, CDR2 FQNEAQ (reference sequence). The DNA for the CDR3 is TGTGCCAGCAGCTACTGGGGGGACACCGGGGAGCTGTTTTTT. It encodes CASSYWGDTGELFF.

This clonotype was found many times. This rearrangement joins TRBV20-1 to TRBJ1-1; no definite D call. This CDR3 comprises 14 residues. Germline assignment: CDR1 DFQATT and CDR2 SNEGSKA (reference sequence). The V end was cut by 1 base, the J end by 0 bases, with 9 bases between. In DNA form, the CDR3 reads TGCAGTGCTAGAGCGGGAATCCTGAACACTGAAGCTTTCTTT. The encoded protein is CSARAGILNTEAFF.

This clonotype was observed many times. V usage is TRBV7-9 and J usage is TRBJ2-5; D tentatively fits TRBD1 or TRBD2 (5 bases each). The CDR3 runs to 14 residues. V lost 6 bases, J lost 1 base, and 12 bases lay in between. Per germline, CDR1 SEHNR and CDR2 FQNEAQ (reference sequence). As DNA, the CDR3 is TGTGCCAGCAGGACCGGGACGGTCCAAGAGACCCAGTACTTC. Translating it yields CASRTGTVQETQYF.

This clonotype came up many times. The rearrangement joins TRBV5-1 to TRBJ2-1; D may match TRBD1 or TRBD2 (5 bases each). The germline CDR1 and CDR2 sequences are SGHRS and YFSETQ. This CDR3 spans 13 amino acids. The V end was cut by 4 bases, the J end by 9 bases, with 14 bases between. The CDR3 sequence is CASSPDGGSEQFF. DNA of the CDR3: TGCGCCAGCAGCCCGGATGGGGGAAGTGAGCAGTTCTTC.

This clonotype was seen repeatedly, ten times or more. The chain combines TRBV5-1 with TRBJ1-1, with D tentatively TRBD1 (5 bases). V was shortened by 0 bases and J by 6 bases, with 9 bases between the two germline ends. There are 13 residues in the CDR3. The V gene's germline CDR1 is SGHRS and CDR2 YFSETQ. The DNA for the CDR3 is TGCGCCAGCAGCTTGGTTGGGGACGCTGAAGCTTTCTTT. It is translated as CASSLVGDAEAFF.

This clonotype was recorded at least ten times. This chain joins TRBV5-1 and TRBJ1-2; weak D call: TRBD1 (6 bases). This CDR3 is 13 amino acids long. Germline assignment: CDR1 SGHRS and CDR2 YFSETQ. V was shortened by 4 bases and J by 5 bases, with 12 bases between the two germline ends. The CDR3 nucleotides read TGCGCCAGCAGCCTGGACAGTCAGTATGGCTACACCTTC. This codes for CASSLDSQYGYTF.

In this sample, this clonotype turned up many times. The rearrangement joins TRBV12-3 or TRBV12-4 to TRBJ2-6; no reliable D call. There are 13 residues in the CDR3. Deletions cut 6 bases from V and 4 bases from J, with 7 bases between. As DNA, the CDR3 is TGTGCCAGCAGCAGAACAGGGGCCAACGTCCTGACTTTC. This translates into CASSRTGANVLTF.

This clonotype was observed at least ten times. The chain combines TRBV29-1 with TRBJ2-7; possibly TRBD1 for D (6 bases). Germline V gene data show CDR1 as SQVTM and CDR2 as ANQGSEA. V shed 5 bases and J shed 2 bases, with 19 bases lying between them. This CDR3 spans 15 amino acids. The CDR3 loop is CSVPARSAGAYEQYF. CDR3 coding DNA: TGCAGCGTTCCAGCCCGGTCGGCAGGGGCCTACGAGCAGTACTTC.

This clonotype was recorded many times. The chain recombines TRBV5-6 with TRBJ2-7, with TRBD1 as a possible D gene (5 bases). The germline V gene encodes CDR1 SGHDT and CDR2 YYEEEE. Trimming shortened V by 1 base and J by 3 bases, and 11 bases separated the two germline ends. The length of the CDR3 is 14 residues. The CDR3 DNA reads TGTGCCAGCAGCTTGAGGCAGGGTATCTACGAGCAGTACTTC. Its protein is CASSLRQGIYEQYF.

This clonotype was found many times. CDR3 loop: CASSQARGMYNEQFF. The CDR3 region has the DNA TGCGCCAGCAGCCAAGCGCGGGGAATGTACAATGAGCAGTTCTTC. J is TRBJ2-1 and V is TRBV4-1, with a tentative D call TRBD2 (6 bases). The germline V gene has CDR1 MGHRA and CDR2 YSYEKL. The CDR3 covers 15 residues. V was shortened by 1 base and J by 4 bases, with 11 bases between the two germline ends.